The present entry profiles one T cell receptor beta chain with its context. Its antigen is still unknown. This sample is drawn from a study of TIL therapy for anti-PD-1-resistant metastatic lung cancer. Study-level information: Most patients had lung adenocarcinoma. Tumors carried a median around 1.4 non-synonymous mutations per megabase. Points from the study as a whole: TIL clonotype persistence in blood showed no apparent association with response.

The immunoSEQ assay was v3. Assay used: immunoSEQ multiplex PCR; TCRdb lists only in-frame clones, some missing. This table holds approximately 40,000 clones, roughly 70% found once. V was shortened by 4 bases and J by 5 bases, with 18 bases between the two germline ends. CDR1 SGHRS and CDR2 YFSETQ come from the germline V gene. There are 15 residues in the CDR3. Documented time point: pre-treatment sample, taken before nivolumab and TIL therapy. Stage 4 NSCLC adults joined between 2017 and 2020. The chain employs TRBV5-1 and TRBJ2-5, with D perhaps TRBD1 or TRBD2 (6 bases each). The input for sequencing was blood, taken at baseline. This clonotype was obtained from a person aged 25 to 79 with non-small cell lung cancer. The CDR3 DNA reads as TGCGCCAGCAGCCCGGGTTTCGGGGGCGGGGAGACCCAGTACTTC. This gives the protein CASSPGFGGGETQYF.